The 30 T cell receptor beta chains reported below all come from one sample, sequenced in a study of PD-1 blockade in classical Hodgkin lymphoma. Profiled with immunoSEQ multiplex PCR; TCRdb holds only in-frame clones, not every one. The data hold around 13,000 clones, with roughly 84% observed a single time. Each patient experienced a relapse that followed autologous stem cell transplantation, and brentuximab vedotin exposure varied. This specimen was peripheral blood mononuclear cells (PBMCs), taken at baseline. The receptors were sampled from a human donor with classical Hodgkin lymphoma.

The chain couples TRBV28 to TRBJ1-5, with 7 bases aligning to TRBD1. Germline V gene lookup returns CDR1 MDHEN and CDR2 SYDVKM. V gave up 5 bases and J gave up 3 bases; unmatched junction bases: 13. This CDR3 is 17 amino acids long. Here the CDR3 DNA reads TGTGCCAGCAGTACCACAAGACGACAGGGAATCAATCAGCCCCAGCATTTT. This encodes CASSTTRRQGINQPQHF. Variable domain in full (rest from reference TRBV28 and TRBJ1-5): DVKVTQSSRYLVKRTGEKVFLECVQDMDHENMFWYRQDPGLGLRLIYFSYDVKMKEKGDIPEGYSVSREKKERFSLILESASTNQTSMYLCASSTTRRQGINQPQHFGDGTRLSIL.

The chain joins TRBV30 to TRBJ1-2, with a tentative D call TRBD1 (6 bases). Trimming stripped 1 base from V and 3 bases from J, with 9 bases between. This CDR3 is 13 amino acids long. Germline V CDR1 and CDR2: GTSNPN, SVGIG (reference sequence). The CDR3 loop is CAWSDQGYYGYTF. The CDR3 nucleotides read TGTGCCTGGAGTGATCAGGGGTACTATGGCTACACCTTC.

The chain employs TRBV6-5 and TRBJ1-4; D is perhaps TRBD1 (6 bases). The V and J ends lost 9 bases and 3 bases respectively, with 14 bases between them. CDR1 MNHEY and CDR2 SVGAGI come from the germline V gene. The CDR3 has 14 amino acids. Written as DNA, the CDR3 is TGTGCCAGTAAAACAGGGCATGCTAATGAAAAACTGTTTTTT. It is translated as CASKTGHANEKLFF.

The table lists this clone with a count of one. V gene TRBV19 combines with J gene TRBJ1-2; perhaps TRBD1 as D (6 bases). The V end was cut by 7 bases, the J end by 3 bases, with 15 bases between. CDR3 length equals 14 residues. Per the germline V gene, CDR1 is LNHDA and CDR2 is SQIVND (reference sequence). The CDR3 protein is CASTLDSGDYGYTF. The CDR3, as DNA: TGTGCCAGTACCTTGGACAGTGGAGACTATGGCTACACCTTC.

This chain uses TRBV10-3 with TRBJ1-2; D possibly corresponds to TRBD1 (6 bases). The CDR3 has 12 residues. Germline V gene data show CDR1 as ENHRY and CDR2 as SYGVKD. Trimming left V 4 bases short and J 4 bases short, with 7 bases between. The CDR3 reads CAISGTVYGYTF. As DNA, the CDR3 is TGTGCCATCAGTGGGACAGTCTATGGCTACACCTTC.

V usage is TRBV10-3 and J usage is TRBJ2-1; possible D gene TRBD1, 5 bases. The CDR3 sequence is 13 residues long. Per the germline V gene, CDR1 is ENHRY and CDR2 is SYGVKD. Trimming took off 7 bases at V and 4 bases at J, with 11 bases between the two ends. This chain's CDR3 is CAIKAAGYNEQFF. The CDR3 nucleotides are TGTGCCATCAAGGCGGCAGGGTACAATGAGCAGTTCTTC.

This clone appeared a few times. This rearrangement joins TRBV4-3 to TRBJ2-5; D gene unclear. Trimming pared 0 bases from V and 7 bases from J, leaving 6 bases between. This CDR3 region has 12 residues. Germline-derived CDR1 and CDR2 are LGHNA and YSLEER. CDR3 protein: CASSQDRGTQYF. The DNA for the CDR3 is TGCGCCAGCAGCCAAGATCGCGGGACCCAGTACTTC.

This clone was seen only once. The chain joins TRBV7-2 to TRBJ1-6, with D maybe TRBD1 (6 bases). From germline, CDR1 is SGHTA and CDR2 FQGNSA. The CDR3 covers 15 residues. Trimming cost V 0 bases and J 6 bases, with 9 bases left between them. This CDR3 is CASSLARTVNSPLHF. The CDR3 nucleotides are TGTGCCAGCAGCTTAGCCCGGACAGTTAATTCACCCCTCCACTTT.

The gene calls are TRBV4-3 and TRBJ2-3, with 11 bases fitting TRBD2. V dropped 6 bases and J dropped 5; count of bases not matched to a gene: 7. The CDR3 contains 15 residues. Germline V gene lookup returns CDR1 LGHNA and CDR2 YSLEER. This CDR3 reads CASSEQLAGVDTQYF. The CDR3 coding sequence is TGCGCCAGCAGTGAGCAACTAGCGGGAGTAGATACGCAGTATTTT.

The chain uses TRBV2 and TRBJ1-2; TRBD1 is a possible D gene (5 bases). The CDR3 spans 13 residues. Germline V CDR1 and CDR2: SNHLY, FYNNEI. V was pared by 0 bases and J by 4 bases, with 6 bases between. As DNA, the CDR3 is TGTGCCAGCAGTGAAGCAGACAGCTATGGCTACACCTTC. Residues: CASSEADSYGYTF.

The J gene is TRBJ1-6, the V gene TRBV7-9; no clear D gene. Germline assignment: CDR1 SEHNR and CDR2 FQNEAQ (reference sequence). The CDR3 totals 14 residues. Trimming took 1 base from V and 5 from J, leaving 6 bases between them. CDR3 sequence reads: CASSLVPDNSPLHF. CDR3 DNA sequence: TGTGCCAGCAGCTTAGTGCCGGATAATTCACCCCTCCACTTT.

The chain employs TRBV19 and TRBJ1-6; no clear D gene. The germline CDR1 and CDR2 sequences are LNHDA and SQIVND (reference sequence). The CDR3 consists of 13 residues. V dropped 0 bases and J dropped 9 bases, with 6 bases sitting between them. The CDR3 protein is CASSIDRSSPLHF. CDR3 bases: TGTGCCAGTAGTATAGATCGCAGTTCACCCCTCCACTTT.

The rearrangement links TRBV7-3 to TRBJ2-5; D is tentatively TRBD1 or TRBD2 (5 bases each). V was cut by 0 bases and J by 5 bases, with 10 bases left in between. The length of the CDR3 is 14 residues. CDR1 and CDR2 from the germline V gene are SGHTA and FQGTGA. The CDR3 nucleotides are TGTGCCAGCAGCTTAACGGGACCCCGGGAGACCCAGTACTTC. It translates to CASSLTGPRETQYF.

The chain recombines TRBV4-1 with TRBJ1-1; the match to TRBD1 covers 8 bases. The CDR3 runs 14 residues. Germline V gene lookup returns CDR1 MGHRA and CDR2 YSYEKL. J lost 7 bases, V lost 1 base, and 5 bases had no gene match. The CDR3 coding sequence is TGCGCCAGCAGCCAAGGGGCAGGGGGCGGTGAAGCTTTCTTT. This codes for CASSQGAGGGEAFF.

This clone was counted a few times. The CDR3 protein is CASSVATQSNVLTF. CDR3 nucleotide sequence: TGTGCCAGCAGCGTAGCTACCCAGTCCAACGTCCTGACTTTC. This chain links TRBV9 with TRBJ2-6; D is unclear. Germline V gene sequence: CDR1 SGDLS, CDR2 YYNGEE. V was shortened by 0 bases and J by 8 bases, with 9 bases between the two germline ends. The CDR3 extends over 14 amino acids.

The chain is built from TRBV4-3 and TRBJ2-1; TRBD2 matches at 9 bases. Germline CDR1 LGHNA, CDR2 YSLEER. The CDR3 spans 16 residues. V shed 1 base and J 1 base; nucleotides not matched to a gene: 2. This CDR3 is CASSQGAGGSYNEQFF. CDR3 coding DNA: TGCGCCAGCAGCCAAGGAGCGGGAGGTTCCTACAATGAGCAGTTCTTC.

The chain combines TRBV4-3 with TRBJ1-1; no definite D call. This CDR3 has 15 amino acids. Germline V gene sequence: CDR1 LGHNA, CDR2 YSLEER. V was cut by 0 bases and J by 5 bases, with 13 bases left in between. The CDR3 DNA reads TGCGCCAGCAGCCAAGATCGCAGTCTATGGACTGAAGCTTTCTTT. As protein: CASSQDRSLWTEAFF.

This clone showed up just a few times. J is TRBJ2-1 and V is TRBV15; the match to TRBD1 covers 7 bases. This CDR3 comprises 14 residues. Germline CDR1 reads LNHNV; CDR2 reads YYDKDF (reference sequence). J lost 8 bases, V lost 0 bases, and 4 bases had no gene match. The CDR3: CATSREKGAHEQFF. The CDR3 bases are TGTGCCACCAGCAGAGAGAAGGGGGCACATGAGCAGTTCTTC. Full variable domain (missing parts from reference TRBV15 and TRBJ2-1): DAMVIQNPRYQVTQFGKPVTLSCSQTLNHNVMYWYQQKSSQAPKLLFHYYDKDFNNEADTPDNFQSRRPNTSFCFLDIRSPGLGDTAMYLCATSREKGAHEQFFGPGTRLTVL.

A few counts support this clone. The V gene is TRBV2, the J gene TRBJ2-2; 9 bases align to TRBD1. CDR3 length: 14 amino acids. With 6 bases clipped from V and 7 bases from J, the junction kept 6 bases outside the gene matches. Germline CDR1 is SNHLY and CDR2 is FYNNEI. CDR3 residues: CASRPGQGYGELFF. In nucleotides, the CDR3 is TGTGCCAGCAGGCCGGGACAGGGATACGGGGAGCTGTTTTTT.

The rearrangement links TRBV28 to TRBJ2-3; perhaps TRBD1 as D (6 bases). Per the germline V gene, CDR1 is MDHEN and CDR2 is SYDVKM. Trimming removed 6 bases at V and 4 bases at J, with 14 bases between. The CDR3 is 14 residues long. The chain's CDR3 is CASSPRGGSDTQYF. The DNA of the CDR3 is TGTGCCAGCAGCCCCAGAGGGGGATCAGATACGCAGTATTTT.

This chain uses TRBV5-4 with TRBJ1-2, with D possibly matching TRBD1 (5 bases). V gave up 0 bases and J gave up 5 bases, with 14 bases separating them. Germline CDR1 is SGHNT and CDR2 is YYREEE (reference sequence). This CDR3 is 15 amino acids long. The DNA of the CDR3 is TGTGCCAGCAGCTTGGATGGGGCCCTGGGGTATGGCTACACCTTC. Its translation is CASSLDGALGYGYTF.

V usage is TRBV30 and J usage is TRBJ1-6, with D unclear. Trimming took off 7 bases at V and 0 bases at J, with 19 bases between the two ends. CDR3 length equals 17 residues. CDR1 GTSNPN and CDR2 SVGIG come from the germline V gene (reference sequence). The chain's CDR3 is CASSDGYQSSYNSPLHF. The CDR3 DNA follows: TGTGCCTCCTCCGACGGTTACCAGAGCTCCTATAATTCACCCCTCCACTTT.

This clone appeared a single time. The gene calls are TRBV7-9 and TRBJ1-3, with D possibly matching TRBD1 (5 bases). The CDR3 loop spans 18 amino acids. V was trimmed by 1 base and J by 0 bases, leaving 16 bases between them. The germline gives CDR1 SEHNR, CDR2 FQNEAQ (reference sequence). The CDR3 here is CASSLVVGVYHSGNTIYF. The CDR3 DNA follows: TGTGCCAGCAGCTTAGTGGTAGGGGTGTACCACTCTGGAAACACCATATATTTT.

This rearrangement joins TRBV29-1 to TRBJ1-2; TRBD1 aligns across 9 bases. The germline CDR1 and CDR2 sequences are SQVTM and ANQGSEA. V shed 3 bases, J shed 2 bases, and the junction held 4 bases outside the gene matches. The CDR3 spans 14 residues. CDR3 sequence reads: CSVDYRGRNYGYTF. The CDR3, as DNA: TGCAGCGTTGACTACAGGGGGCGCAACTATGGCTACACCTTC.

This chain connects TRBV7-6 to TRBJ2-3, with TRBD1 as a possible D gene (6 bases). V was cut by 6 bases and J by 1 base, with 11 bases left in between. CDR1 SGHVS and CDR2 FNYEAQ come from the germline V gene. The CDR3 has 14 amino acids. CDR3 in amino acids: CASSLRQGTDTQYF. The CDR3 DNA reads TGTGCCAGCAGTTTAAGACAGGGCACAGATACGCAGTATTTT.

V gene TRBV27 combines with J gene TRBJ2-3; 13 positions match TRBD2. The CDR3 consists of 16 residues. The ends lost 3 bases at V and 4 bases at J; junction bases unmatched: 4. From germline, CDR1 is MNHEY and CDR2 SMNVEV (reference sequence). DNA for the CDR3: TGTGCCAGCAGTTTTCAACTAGCGGGGGGGCCAGATACGCAGTATTTT. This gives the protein CASSFQLAGGPDTQYF.

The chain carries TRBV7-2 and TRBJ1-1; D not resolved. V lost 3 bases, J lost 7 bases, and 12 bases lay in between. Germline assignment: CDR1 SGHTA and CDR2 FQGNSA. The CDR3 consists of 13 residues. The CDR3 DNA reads TGTGCCAGCAGCTTGCTGGCCGGGAGTGAAGCTTTCTTT. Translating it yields CASSLLAGSEAFF.

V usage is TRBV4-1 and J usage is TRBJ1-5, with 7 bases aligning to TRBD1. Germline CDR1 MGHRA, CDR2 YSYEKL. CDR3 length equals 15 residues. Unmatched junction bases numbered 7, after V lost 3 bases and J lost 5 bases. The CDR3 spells CASSQGGDSDQPQHF. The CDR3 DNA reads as TGCGCCAGCAGCCAGGGTGGGGACAGCGATCAGCCCCAGCATTTT.

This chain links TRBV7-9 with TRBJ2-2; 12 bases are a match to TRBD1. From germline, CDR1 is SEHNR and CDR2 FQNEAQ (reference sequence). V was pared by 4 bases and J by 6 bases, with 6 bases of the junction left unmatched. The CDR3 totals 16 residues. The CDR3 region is CASSSWDRGPSGELFF. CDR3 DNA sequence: TGTGCCAGCAGCTCATGGGACAGGGGGCCTTCCGGGGAGCTGTTTTTT.

As DNA, the CDR3 is TGTGCCAGCAGCCCCCCCGGGGGGGTGGGCTATGGCTACACCTTC. The encoded protein is CASSPPGGVGYGYTF. V usage is TRBV7-9 and J usage is TRBJ1-2; perhaps TRBD1 as D (5 bases). The V and J ends lost 5 bases and 4 bases respectively, with 17 bases between them. CDR1 and CDR2 (germline): SEHNR, FQNEAQ (reference sequence). The CDR3 totals 15 residues.